This TCR beta chain came from a study of T cell responses to AZD1222 COVID-19 vaccine. Regarding the study as a whole: Compared with day 0, the breadth and depth of the Spike-specific TCR repertoire rose significantly after two doses of AZD1222.

Concerning this clone: Its antigen is not identified.

The ends were cut back, 4 bases at V and 9 bases at J, with 16 bases in the middle. The CDR3 length is 14 residues. Germline CDR1 reads SGHVS; CDR2 reads FQNEAQ. Here immunoSEQ multiplex PCR was the method, and the copy in TCRdb shows in-frame clones only, minus some. The data contain some 130,000 clones, over 85% of them singletons. The clonotype was recovered from an adult in good health. The material sequenced was peripheral blood, taken on day 0 of AZD1222 vaccination. The chain couples TRBV7-8 to TRBJ1-5; D may be TRBD1 (5 bases). CDR3 amino acids: CASSSGPQAGPQHF. The CDR3 nucleotides are TGTGCCAGCAGCTCGGGACCCCAAGCAGGGCCCCAGCATTTT.